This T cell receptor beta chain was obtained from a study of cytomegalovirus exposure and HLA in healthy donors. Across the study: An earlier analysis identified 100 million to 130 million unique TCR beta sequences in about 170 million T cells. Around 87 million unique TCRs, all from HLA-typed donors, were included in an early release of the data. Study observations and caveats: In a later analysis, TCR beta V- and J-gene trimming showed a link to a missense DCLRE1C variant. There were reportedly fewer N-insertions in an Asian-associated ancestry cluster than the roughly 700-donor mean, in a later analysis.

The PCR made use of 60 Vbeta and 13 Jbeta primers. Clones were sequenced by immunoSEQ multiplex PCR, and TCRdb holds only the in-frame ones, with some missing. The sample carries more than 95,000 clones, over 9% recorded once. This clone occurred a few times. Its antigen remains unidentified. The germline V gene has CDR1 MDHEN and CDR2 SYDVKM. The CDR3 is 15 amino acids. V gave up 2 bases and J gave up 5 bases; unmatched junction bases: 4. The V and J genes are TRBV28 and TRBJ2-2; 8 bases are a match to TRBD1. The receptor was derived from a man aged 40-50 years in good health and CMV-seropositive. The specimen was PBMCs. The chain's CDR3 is CASSLDRGYTGELFF. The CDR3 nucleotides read TGTGCCAGCAGTTTAGACAGGGGTTATACCGGGGAGCTGTTTTTT.